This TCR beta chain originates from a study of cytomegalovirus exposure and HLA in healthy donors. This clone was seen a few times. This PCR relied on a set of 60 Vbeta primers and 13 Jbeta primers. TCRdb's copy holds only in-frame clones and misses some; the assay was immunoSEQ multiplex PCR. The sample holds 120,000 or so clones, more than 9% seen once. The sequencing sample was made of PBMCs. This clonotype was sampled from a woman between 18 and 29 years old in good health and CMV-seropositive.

In DNA form, the CDR3 reads TGTGCCAGCACCCCGGGACAAAAATATGGCTACACCTTC. Protein: CASTPGQKYGYTF. J is TRBJ1-2 and V is TRBV19; maybe TRBD1 (6 bases). CDR1 and CDR2 (germline): LNHDA, SQIVND (reference sequence). This CDR3 is built from 13 residues. The germline V and J ends were trimmed by 9 bases and 5 bases, with 16 bases remaining between them. The entire variable domain, with the rest obtained from reference TRBV19 and TRBJ1-2, is as follows: DGGITQSPKYLFRKEGQNVTLSCEQNLNHDAMYWYRQDPGQGLRLIYYSQIVNDFQKGDIAEGYSVSREKKESFPLTVTSAQKNPTAFYLCASTPGQKYGYTFGSGTRLTVV.